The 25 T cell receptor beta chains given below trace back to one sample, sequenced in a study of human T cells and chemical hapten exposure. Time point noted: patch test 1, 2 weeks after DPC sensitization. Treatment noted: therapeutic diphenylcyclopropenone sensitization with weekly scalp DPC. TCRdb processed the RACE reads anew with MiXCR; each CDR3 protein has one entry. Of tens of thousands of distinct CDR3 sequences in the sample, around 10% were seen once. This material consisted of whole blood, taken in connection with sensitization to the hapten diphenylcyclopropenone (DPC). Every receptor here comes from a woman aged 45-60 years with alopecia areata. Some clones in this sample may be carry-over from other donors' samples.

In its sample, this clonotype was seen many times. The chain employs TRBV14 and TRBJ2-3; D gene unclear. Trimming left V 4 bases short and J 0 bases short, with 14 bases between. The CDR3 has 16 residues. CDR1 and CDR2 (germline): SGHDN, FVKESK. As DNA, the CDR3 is TGTGCCAGCAGCCCCAAAGTTACCGGGAGCACAGATACGCAGTATTTT. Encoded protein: CASSPKVTGSTDTQYF. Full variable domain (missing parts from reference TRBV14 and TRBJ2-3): EAGVTQFPSHSVIEKGQTVTLRCDPISGHDNLYWYRRVMGKEIKFLLHFVKESKQDESGMPNNRFLAERTGGTYSTLKVQPAELEDSGVYFCASSPKVTGSTDTQYFGPGTRLTVL.

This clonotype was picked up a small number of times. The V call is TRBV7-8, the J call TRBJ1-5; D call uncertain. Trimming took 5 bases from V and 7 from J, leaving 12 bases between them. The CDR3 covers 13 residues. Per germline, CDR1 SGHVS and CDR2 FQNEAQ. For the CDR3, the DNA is TGTGCCAGCAGCCCCCACGCCAGACAGCCCCAGCATTTT. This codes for CASSPHARQPQHF. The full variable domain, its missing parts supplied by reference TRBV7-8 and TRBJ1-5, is GAGVSQSPRYKVAKRGQDVALRCDPISGHVSLFWYQQALGQGPEFLTYFQNEAQLDKSGLPSDRFFAERPEGSVSTLKIQRTQQEDSAVYLCASSPHARQPQHFGDGTRLSIL.

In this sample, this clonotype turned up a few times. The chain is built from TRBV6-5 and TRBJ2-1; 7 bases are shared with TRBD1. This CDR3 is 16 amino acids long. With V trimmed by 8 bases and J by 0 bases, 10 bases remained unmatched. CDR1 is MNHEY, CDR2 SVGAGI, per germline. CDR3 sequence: CASSEGAGGSYNEQFF. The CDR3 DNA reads TGTGCCAGCTCTGAGGGGGCAGGCGGCTCCTACAATGAGCAGTTCTTC.

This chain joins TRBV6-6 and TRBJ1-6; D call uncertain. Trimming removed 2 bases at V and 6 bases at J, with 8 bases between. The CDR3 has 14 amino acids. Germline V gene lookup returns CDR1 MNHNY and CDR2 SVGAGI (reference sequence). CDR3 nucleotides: TGTGCCAGCAGTTACGACCGATCTAATTCACCCCTCCACTTT. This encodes CASSYDRSNSPLHF.

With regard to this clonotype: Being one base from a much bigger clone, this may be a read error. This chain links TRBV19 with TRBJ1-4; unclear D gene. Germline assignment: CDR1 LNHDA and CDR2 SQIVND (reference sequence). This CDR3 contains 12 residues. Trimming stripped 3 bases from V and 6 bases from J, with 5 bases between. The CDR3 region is CASSIRDEKLFF. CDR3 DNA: TGTGCCAGTAGTATTAGAGATGAAAAACTGTTTTTT. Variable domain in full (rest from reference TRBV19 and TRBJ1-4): DGGITQSPKYLFRKEGQNVTLSCEQNLNHDAMYWYRQDPGQGLRLIYYSQIVNDFQKGDIAEGYSVSREKKESFPLTVTSAQKNPTAFYLCASSIRDEKLFFGSGTQLSVL.

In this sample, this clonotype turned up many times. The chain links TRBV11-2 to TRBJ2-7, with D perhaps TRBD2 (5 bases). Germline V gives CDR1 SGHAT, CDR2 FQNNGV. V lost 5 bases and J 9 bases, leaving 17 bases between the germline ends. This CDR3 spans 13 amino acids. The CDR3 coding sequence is TGTGCCAGCAGCATAACGGACTCAAGTTGGCAGTACTTC. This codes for CASSITDSSWQYF.

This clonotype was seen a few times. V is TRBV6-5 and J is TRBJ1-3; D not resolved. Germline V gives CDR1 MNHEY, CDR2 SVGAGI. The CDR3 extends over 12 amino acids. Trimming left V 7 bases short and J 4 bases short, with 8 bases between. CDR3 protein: CASTDGGNTIYF. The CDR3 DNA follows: TGTGCCAGCACGGACGGAGGAAACACCATATATTTT.

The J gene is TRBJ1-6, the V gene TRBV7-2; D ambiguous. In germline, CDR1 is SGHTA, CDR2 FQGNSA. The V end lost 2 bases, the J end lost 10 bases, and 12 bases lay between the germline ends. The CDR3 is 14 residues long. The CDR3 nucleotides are TGTGCCAGCAGCTTAATAGGAGGGAGATCACCCCTCCACTTT. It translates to CASSLIGGRSPLHF. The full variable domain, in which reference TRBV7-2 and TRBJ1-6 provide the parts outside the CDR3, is GAGVSQSPSNKVTEKGKDVELRCDPISGHTALYWYRQSLGQGLEFLIYFQGNSAPDKSGLPSDRFSAERTGGSVSTLTIQRTQQEDSAVYLCASSLIGGRSPLHFGNGTRLTVT.

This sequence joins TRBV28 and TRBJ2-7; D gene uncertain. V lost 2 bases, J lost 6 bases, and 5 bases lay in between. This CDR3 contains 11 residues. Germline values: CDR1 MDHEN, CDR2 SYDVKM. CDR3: CASSLLAEQYF. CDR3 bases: TGTGCCAGCAGTTTACTGGCCGAGCAGTACTTC.

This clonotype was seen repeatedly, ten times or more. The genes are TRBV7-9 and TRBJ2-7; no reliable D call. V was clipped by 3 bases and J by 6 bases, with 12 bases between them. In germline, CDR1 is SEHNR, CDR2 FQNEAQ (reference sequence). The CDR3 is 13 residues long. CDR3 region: CASSLAHSGEQYF. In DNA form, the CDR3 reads TGTGCCAGCAGCTTGGCGCACAGTGGCGAGCAGTACTTC.

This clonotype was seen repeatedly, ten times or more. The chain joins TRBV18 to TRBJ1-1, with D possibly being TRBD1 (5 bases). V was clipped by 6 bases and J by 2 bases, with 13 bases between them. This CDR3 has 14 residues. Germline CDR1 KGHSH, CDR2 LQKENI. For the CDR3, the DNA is TGTGCCAGCTCCCGCGACAGTTTTAACACTGAAGCTTTCTTT. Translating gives CASSRDSFNTEAFF.

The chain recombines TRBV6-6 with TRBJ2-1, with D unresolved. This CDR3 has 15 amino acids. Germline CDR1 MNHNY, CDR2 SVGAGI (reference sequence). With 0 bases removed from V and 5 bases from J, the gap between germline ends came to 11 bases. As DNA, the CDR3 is TGTGCCAGCAGTTACTCGAATTCCCAGAACAATGAGCAGTTCTTC. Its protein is CASSYSNSQNNEQFF.

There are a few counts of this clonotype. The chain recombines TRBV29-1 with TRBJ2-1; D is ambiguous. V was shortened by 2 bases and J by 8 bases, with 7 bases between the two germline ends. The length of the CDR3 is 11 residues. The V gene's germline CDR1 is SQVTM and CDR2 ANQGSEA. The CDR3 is CSVEPEDEQFF. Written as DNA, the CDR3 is TGCAGCGTTGAACCTGAGGATGAGCAGTTCTTC.

Here the CDR3 DNA reads TGCAGTGCCCTAGCGGGAGGGAGGCCAGATACGCAGTATTTT. It is translated as CSALAGGRPDTQYF. V usage is TRBV20-1 and J usage is TRBJ2-3, with TRBD2 identical over 12 bases. J gave up 4 bases and V 6 bases, and 5 bases lay outside the gene matches. Germline CDR1 DFQATT, CDR2 SNEGSKA (reference sequence). There are 14 residues in the CDR3.

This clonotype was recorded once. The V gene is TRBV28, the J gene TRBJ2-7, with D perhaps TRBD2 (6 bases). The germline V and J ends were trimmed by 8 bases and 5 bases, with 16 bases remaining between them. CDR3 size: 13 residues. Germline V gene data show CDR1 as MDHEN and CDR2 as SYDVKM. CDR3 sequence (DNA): TGTGCCAGCCTCGGAGGGACCGCTCACGAGCAGTACTTC. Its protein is CASLGGTAHEQYF.

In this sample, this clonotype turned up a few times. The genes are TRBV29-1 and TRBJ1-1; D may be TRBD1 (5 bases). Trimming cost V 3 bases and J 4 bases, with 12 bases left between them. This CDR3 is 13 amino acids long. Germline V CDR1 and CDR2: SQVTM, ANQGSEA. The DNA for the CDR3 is TGCAGCGTTGATCAGGGATCCGGCACTGAAGCTTTCTTT. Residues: CSVDQGSGTEAFF.

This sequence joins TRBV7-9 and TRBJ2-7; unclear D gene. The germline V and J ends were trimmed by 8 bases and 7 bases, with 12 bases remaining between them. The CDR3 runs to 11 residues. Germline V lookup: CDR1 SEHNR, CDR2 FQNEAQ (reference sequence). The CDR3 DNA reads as TGTGCCAGCGGGATTGGTCCTGAGCAGTACTTC. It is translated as CASGIGPEQYF.

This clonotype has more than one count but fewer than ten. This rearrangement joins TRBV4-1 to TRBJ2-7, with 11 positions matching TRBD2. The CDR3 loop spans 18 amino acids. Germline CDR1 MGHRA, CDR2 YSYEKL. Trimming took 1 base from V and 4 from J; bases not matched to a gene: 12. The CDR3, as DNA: TGCGCCAGCAGCCAAGGTCCCGGGACTAGCGGCGGACTTTACGAGCAGTACTTC. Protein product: CASSQGPGTSGGLYEQYF.

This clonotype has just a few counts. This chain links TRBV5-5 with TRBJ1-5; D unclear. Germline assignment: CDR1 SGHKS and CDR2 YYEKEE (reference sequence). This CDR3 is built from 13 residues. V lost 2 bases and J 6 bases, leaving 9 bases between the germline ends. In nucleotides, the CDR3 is TGTGCCAGCAGCTTCGGCCGGGGTCAGCCCCAGCATTTT. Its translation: CASSFGRGQPQHF.

CDR3 nucleotide sequence: TGTGCCAGCAGCTTACGGGTAGTCCCTGTCCGCTCTGGGGCCAACGTCCTGACTTTC. It translates to CASSLRVVPVRSGANVLTF. The J gene is TRBJ2-6, the V gene TRBV7-3; D not certain. Between the trimmed V and J ends, which lost 2 bases and 0 bases, there was a span of 17 bases. The germline V gene has CDR1 SGHTA and CDR2 FQGTGA. CDR3 size: 19 residues.

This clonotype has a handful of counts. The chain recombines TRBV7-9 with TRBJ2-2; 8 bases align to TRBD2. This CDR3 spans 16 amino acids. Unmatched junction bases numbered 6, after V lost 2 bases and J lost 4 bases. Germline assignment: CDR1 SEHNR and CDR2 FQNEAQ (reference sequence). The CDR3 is CASSLLGLAGTGELFF. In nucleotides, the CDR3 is TGTGCCAGCAGCTTACTAGGCCTAGCGGGCACCGGGGAGCTGTTTTTT.

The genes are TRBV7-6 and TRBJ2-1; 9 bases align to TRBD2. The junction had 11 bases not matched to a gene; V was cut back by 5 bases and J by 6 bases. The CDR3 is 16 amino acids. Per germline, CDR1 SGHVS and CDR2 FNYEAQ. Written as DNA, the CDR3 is TGTGCCAGCAGCCTTCCGGGACTAGCCCGGGGCAATGAGCAGTTCTTC. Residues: CASSLPGLARGNEQFF.

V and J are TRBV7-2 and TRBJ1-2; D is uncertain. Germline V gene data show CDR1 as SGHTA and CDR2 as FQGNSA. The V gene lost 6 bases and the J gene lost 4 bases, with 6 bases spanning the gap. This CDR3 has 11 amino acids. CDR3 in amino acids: CASSFFYGYTF. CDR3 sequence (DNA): TGTGCCAGCAGTTTCTTCTATGGCTACACCTTC.

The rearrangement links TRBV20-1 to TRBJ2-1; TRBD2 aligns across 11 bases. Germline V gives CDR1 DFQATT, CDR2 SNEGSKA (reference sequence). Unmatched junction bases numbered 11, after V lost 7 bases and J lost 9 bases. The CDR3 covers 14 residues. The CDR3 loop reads CSERRTSGRTEQFF. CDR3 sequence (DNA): TGCAGTGAAAGGCGGACTAGCGGGCGCACTGAGCAGTTCTTC.

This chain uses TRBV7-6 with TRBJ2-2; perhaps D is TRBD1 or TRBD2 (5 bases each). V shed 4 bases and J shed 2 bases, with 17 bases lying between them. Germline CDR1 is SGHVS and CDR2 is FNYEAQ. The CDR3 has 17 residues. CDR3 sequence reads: CASSSHFGGPNTGELFF. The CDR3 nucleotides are TGTGCCAGCAGCTCCCATTTTGGGGGACCTAACACCGGGGAGCTGTTTTTT.